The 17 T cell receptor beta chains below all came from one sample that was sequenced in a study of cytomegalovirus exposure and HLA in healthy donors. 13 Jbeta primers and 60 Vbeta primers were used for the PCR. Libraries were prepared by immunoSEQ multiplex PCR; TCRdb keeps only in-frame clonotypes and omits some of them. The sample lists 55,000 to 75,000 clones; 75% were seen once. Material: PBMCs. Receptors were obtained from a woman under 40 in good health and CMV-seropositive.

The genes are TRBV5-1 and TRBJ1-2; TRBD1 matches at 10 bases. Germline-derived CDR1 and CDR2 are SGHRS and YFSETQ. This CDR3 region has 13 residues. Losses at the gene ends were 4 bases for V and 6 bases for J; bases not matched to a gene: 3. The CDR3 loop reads CASSPGQGNGYTF. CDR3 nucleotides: TGCGCCAGCAGCCCGGGACAGGGGAATGGCTACACCTTC.

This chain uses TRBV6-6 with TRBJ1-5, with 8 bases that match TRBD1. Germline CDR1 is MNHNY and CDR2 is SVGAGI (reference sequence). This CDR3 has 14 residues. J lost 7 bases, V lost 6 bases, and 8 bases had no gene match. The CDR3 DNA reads TGTGCCAGCAGCTCCGGACAGGGTGGCCAGCCCCAGCATTTT. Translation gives CASSSGQGGQPQHF.

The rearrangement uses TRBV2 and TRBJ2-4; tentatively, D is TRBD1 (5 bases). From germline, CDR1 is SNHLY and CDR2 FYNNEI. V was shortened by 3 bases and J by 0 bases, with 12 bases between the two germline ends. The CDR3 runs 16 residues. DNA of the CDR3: TGTGCCAGCAGTGACGTGGACATTTTAGCCAAAAACATTCAGTACTTC. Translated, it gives CASSDVDILAKNIQYF.

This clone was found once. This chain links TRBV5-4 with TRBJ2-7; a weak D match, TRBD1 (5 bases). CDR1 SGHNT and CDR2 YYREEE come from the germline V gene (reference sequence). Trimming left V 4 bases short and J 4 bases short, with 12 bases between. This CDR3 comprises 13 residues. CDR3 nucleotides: TGTGCCAGCAGCCTTATCCAGGGTTACGAGCAGTACTTC. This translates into CASSLIQGYEQYF.

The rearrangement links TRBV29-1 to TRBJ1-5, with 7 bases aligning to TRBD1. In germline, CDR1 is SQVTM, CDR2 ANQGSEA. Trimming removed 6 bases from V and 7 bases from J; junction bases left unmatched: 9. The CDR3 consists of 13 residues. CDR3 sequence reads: CSVGQALGQPQHF. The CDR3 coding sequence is TGCAGCGTCGGACAGGCTTTGGGGCAGCCCCAGCATTTT.

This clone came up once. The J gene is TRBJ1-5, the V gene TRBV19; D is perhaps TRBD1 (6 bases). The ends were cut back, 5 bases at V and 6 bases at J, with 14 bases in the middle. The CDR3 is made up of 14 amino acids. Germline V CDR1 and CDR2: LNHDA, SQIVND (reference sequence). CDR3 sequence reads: CASSYSQGSQPQHF. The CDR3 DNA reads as TGTGCCAGTAGTTACTCACAGGGCAGTCAGCCCCAGCATTTT.

CDR3 sequence: CASSPRQNTAEAFF. Here the CDR3 DNA reads TGTGCCAGCAGTCCTAGACAGAACACCGCTGAAGCTTTCTTT. The V and J genes are TRBV2 and TRBJ1-1; D possibly corresponds to TRBD1 (5 bases). The germline V gene has CDR1 SNHLY and CDR2 FYNNEI. V lost 5 bases and J lost 6, with 16 bases in between. The length of the CDR3 is 14 residues.

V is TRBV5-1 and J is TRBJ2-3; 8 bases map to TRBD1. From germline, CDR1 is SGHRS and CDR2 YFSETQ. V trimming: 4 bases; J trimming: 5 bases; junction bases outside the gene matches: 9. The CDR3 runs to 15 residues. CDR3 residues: CASSSAGTGKDTQYF. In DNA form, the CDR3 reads TGCGCCAGCAGCAGTGCCGGGACAGGCAAAGATACGCAGTATTTT.

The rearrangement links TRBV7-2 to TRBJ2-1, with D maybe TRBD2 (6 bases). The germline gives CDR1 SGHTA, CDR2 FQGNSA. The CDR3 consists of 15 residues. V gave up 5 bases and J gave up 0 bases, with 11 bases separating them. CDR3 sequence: CASSRETSSYNEQFF. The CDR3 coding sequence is TGTGCCAGCAGCCGAGAGACTAGCTCCTACAATGAGCAGTTCTTC.

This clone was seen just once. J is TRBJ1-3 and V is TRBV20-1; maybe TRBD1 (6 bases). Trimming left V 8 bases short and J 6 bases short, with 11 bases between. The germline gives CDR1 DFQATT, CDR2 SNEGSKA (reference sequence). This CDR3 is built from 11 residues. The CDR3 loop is CSSTGQNTIYF. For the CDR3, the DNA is TGCAGTAGTACAGGGCAAAACACCATATATTTT.

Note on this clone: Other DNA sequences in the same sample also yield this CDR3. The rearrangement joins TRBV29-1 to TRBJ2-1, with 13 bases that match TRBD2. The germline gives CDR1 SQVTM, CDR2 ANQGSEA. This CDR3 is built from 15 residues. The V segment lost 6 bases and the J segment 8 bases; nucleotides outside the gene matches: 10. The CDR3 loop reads CSVGYGLAGEDEQFF. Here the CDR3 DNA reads TGCAGCGTGGGGTACGGACTAGCGGGAGAAGATGAGCAGTTCTTC.

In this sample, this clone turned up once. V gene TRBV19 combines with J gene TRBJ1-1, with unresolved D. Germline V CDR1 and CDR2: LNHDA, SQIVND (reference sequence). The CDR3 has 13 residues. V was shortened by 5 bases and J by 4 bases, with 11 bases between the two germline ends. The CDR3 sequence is CASSPSRGTEAFF. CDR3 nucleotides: TGTGCCAGTAGTCCGTCCCGGGGCACTGAAGCTTTCTTT.

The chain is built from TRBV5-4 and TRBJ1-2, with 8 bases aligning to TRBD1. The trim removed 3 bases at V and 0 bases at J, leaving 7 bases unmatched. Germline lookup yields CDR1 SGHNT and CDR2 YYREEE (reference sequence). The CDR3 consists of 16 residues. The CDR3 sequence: CASSSLRTGSNYGYTF. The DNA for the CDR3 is TGTGCCAGCAGCTCCTTACGGACAGGGTCTAACTATGGCTACACCTTC.

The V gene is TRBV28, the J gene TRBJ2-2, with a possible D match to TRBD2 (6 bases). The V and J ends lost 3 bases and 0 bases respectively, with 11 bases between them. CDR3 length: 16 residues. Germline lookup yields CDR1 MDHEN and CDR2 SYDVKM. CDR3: CASSFTGTPNTGELFF. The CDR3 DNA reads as TGTGCCAGCAGTTTCACCGGGACTCCGAACACCGGGGAGCTGTTTTTT.

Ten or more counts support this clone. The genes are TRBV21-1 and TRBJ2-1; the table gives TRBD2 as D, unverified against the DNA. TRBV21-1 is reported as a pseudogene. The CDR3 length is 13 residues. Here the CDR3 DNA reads TGTGCCAGCCCCAAGGGACTAGCTTGGGAGCAGTTCTTC. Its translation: CASPKGLAWEQFF.

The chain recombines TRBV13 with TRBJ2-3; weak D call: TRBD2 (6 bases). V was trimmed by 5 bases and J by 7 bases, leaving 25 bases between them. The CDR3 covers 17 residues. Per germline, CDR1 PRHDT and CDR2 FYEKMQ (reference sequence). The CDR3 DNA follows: TGTGCCAGCAGCCTGACCCGGGACTCCCCCGGCACGCATACGCAGTATTTT. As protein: CASSLTRDSPGTHTQYF.

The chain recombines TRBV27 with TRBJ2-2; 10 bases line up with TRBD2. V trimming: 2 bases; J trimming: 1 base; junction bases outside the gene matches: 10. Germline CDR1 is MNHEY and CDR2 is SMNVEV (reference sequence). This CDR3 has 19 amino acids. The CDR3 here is CASSLNPSGSLRNTGELFF. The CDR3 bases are TGTGCCAGCAGTTTAAACCCTAGCGGGAGTCTCCGGAACACCGGGGAGCTGTTTTTT.